The sequence of this TCR beta chain was determined in a study of T cells after yellow fever vaccination. Overall study context: Preparation used SMART-Seq v4 Ultra Low Input for the low-cell-number fractions. Study observations and caveats: Peaking faster, on day 5 versus 15, the secondary response was nonetheless weaker. Once the booster was given, most primary-vaccination clones reappeared, at around 95% for CD4 and 88% for CD8.

Trimming pared 8 bases from V and 0 bases from J, leaving 17 bases between. The CDR3 runs to 16 residues. Germline assignment: CDR1 SEHNR and CDR2 FQNEAQ (reference sequence). Note on this clonotype: What it binds is unknown.

The authors made TCR cDNA by 5'RACE template switching, adding a universal primer site and UMIs. TCRdb called the 5' RACE reads again in MiXCR, with one record for every CDR3 protein. Of around 68,000 distinct CDR3 sequences listed, around 7.1% were seen once; the top ten hold approximately 28%. This sequence was found in a man aged 18-30 years who received the YFV17D yellow fever vaccine. The sample consisted of CD8+ T cells sorted from PBMCs, taken 10 to 11 days after the first yellow fever vaccination. This chain connects TRBV7-9 to TRBJ2-1; a possible D gene is TRBD2 (6 bases). The CDR3 DNA follows: TGTGCCAGCGCGGCGGGGCGGCTGAGCTCCTACAATGAGCAGTTCTTC. Protein sequence: CASAAGRLSSYNEQFF.